A selection of T cell receptor beta chains follows, all from one sample in a study of vaccination and CD4 T cells after COVID-19. No antigen has been assigned to these receptors. MiXCR, applied by TCRdb to the PCR reads, yields one record per CDR3 protein. The sample records just over 20,000 distinct CDR3 sequences, about 62% being singletons. Here the sequenced sample was CD4+ T cells from blood, cultured in vitro, taken before SARS-CoV-2 vaccination. All receptors come from a human donor who received a COVID-19 vaccine. The CDR3 runs from the conserved cysteine through the conserved F or W. Each record gives: D gene, J gene, clone size, V gene, CDR3 DNA, CDR3 protein. The D gene is left open where the match is weak. Only some rows state a clone size, as once, few, many or a class for expanded clones.

d_call: -; j_call: TRBJ1-6; clone_size: -; v_call: TRBV20-1; cdr3_nt: TGCAGTGCTAGCCGCGGGCCTATTCTCAGCTCCTATAATTCACCCCTCCACTTT; cdr3_aa: CSASRGPILSSYNSPLHF
d_call: -; j_call: TRBJ2-4; clone_size: -; v_call: TRBV2; cdr3_nt: TGTGCCAGCAGGCCGGGGGCCAAAAACATTCAGTACTTC; cdr3_aa: CASRPGAKNIQYF
d_call: -; j_call: TRBJ2-3; clone_size: few; v_call: TRBV2; cdr3_nt: TGTGCCAGCAGGTGGGACGGGGACACAGATACGCAGTATTTT; cdr3_aa: CASRWDGDTDTQYF
d_call: -; j_call: TRBJ2-3; clone_size: -; v_call: TRBV21-1; cdr3_nt: TGTGCCAGCAGCCCCAGTCCGGGACTAGCGGGGGGGCGTACAGATACGCAGTATTTT; cdr3_aa: CASSPSPGLAGGRTDTQYF
d_call: -; j_call: TRBJ2-3; clone_size: -; v_call: TRBV20-1; cdr3_nt: TGCAGTGTGGGGTTGGCGGATACGCAGTATTTT; cdr3_aa: CSVGLADTQYF
d_call: TRBD2; j_call: TRBJ2-5; clone_size: -; v_call: TRBV12-3/TRBV12-4; cdr3_nt: TGTGCCAGCAGTTTGACTAGCGGGGTTCCGGGGACCCAGTACTTC; cdr3_aa: CASSLTSGVPGTQYF
d_call: -; j_call: TRBJ1-1; clone_size: -; v_call: TRBV5-1; cdr3_nt: TGCGCCAGCAGCTTGGTTACGGCGACCCAGGAAGCTTTCTTT; cdr3_aa: CASSLVTATQEAFF
d_call: -; j_call: TRBJ2-5; clone_size: -; v_call: TRBV15; cdr3_nt: TGTGCCACCAGCAGATCCCCCACTAGAGTATGGGAGACCCAGTACTTC; cdr3_aa: CATSRSPTRVWETQYF
d_call: TRBD2; j_call: TRBJ2-5; clone_size: -; v_call: TRBV20-1; cdr3_nt: TGCAGTGCTAAGTCGGGGGGACAAGAGACCCAGTACTTC; cdr3_aa: CSAKSGGQETQYF
d_call: -; j_call: TRBJ2-5; clone_size: few; v_call: TRBV7-6; cdr3_nt: TGTGCCAGCAGCTTAGTGGGATCCCAAGAGACCCAGTACTTC; cdr3_aa: CASSLVGSQETQYF
d_call: -; j_call: TRBJ1-2; clone_size: -; v_call: TRBV29-1; cdr3_nt: TGCAGCGTTCTACGGGACACAGTTAACTATGGCTACACCTTC; cdr3_aa: CSVLRDTVNYGYTF
d_call: -; j_call: TRBJ1-2; clone_size: few; v_call: TRBV7-9; cdr3_nt: TGTGCCAGCAGCCGCGCCCAGGCAGGGGTTAACTATGGCTACACCTTC; cdr3_aa: CASSRAQAGVNYGYTF
d_call: TRBD2; j_call: TRBJ2-7; clone_size: once; v_call: TRBV5-1; cdr3_nt: TGCGCCAGCAGCTATTTTAGACTAGCGGGGACCTACGAGCAGTACTTC; cdr3_aa: CASSYFRLAGTYEQYF
d_call: TRBD1; j_call: TRBJ1-5; clone_size: once; v_call: TRBV12-3/TRBV12-4; cdr3_nt: TGTGCCAGCAGCTGGGACAGGGGGCGCTTCCAGCCCCAGCATTTT; cdr3_aa: CASSWDRGRFQPQHF
d_call: -; j_call: TRBJ1-1; clone_size: -; v_call: TRBV27; cdr3_nt: TGTGCCAGCAGTGGTAATCGGAACACTGAAGCTTTCTTT; cdr3_aa: CASSGNRNTEAFF
d_call: -; j_call: TRBJ2-1; clone_size: -; v_call: TRBV19; cdr3_nt: TGTGCCAGTAGTGGGCAGTACAATGAGCAGTTCTTC; cdr3_aa: CASSGQYNEQFF
d_call: -; j_call: TRBJ1-4; clone_size: -; v_call: TRBV2; cdr3_nt: TGTGCCAGCAGTGATCCGGGGGGGACTAATGAAAAACTGTTTTTT; cdr3_aa: CASSDPGGTNEKLFF
d_call: TRBD1; j_call: TRBJ1-3; clone_size: few; v_call: TRBV20-1; cdr3_nt: TGCAGTGCGACCCAGGGGGCGGGAAACACCATATATTTT; cdr3_aa: CSATQGAGNTIYF
d_call: TRBD1; j_call: TRBJ1-5; clone_size: few; v_call: TRBV10-3; cdr3_nt: TGTGCCATCAGCGGTGGGACAGTCAATCAGCCCCAGCATTTT; cdr3_aa: CAISGGTVNQPQHF
d_call: -; j_call: TRBJ2-7; clone_size: -; v_call: TRBV7-3; cdr3_nt: TGTGCCAGCAGCCTTACGGGGAACTACGAGCAGTACTTC; cdr3_aa: CASSLTGNYEQYF
d_call: -; j_call: TRBJ1-2; clone_size: -; v_call: TRBV14; cdr3_nt: TGTGCCAGCAGCCGGGTTAGGAACGGTGGCTACACCTTC; cdr3_aa: CASSRVRNGGYTF
d_call: -; j_call: TRBJ2-1; clone_size: -; v_call: TRBV6-5; cdr3_nt: TGTGCCAGCAGTTACTTAGACCCAGGGAAAGGTGAGCAGTTCTTC; cdr3_aa: CASSYLDPGKGEQFF
d_call: TRBD1; j_call: TRBJ2-7; clone_size: -; v_call: TRBV7-9; cdr3_nt: TGTGCCAGCAGCAGACGGGACAGGGGGACACAGTCCTACGAGCAGTACTTC; cdr3_aa: CASSRRDRGTQSYEQYF
d_call: -; j_call: TRBJ2-7; clone_size: -; v_call: TRBV30; cdr3_nt: TGTGCCTGGAGTGAGGGGGTCGCCGGCTACGAGCAGTACTTC; cdr3_aa: CAWSEGVAGYEQYF
d_call: TRBD2; j_call: TRBJ2-3; clone_size: -; v_call: TRBV2; cdr3_nt: TGTGCCAGCCGGACTAGCGGGGTCAGCGATACGCAGTATTTT; cdr3_aa: CASRTSGVSDTQYF
d_call: TRBD2; j_call: TRBJ2-3; clone_size: -; v_call: TRBV20-1; cdr3_nt: TGCAGTGCTAGAGCAGGACTAGCGGGGGCGTCCGATACGCAGTATTTT; cdr3_aa: CSARAGLAGASDTQYF
d_call: -; j_call: TRBJ2-5; clone_size: -; v_call: TRBV19; cdr3_nt: TGTGCCAGTAGTTGGACTTACCAAGAGACCCAGTACTTC; cdr3_aa: CASSWTYQETQYF
d_call: TRBD1; j_call: TRBJ2-7; clone_size: -; v_call: TRBV5-1; cdr3_nt: TGCGCCAGCAGCGGGGGGACAGGAGGCGAGCAGTACTTC; cdr3_aa: CASSGGTGGEQYF
d_call: TRBD1; j_call: TRBJ2-7; clone_size: -; v_call: TRBV6-1; cdr3_nt: TGTGCCAGCAGTGGGGGACAGTGGACTTCCTACGAGCAGTACTTC; cdr3_aa: CASSGGQWTSYEQYF
d_call: TRBD1; j_call: TRBJ1-1; clone_size: -; v_call: TRBV7-8; cdr3_nt: TGTGCCAGCAGCTTAGCCAGGGGGCGAGGTGAAGCTTTCTTT; cdr3_aa: CASSLARGRGEAFF
d_call: TRBD1; j_call: TRBJ2-7; clone_size: few; v_call: TRBV2; cdr3_nt: TGTGCCAGCAACTACAGGGGGTACGAGCAGTACTTC; cdr3_aa: CASNYRGYEQYF
d_call: -; j_call: TRBJ2-4; clone_size: -; v_call: TRBV12-3/TRBV12-4; cdr3_nt: TGTGCCAGCACAACCGCGGGTCATGGAAACATTCAGTACTTC; cdr3_aa: CASTTAGHGNIQYF
d_call: -; j_call: TRBJ1-1; clone_size: -; v_call: TRBV5-4; cdr3_nt: TGTGCCAGCAGCCGGGGTGAGGACACTGAAGCTTTCTTT; cdr3_aa: CASSRGEDTEAFF
d_call: TRBD2; j_call: TRBJ2-3; clone_size: once; v_call: TRBV20-1; cdr3_nt: TGCAGTGCTGGGGAGGCGGGGGGTAACACAGATACGCAGTATTTT; cdr3_aa: CSAGEAGGNTDTQYF
d_call: -; j_call: TRBJ2-3; clone_size: -; v_call: TRBV7-9; cdr3_nt: TGTGCCAGCAGCTTACAACAGCGCACAGATACGCAGTATTTT; cdr3_aa: CASSLQQRTDTQYF
d_call: -; j_call: TRBJ1-2; clone_size: once; v_call: TRBV5-4; cdr3_nt: TGTGCCAGCAGCCTCGGAGGGGTCGGGCTGTATGGCTACACCTTC; cdr3_aa: CASSLGGVGLYGYTF
d_call: -; j_call: TRBJ1-2; clone_size: -; v_call: TRBV11-3; cdr3_nt: TGTGCCAGCAGCCCCGGACATGGGCGTGGTGGCTACACCTTC; cdr3_aa: CASSPGHGRGGYTF
d_call: TRBD1; j_call: TRBJ1-4; clone_size: -; v_call: TRBV7-9; cdr3_nt: TGTGCCAGCAGCCAGACAGGGGCCAACGAAAAACTGTTTTTT; cdr3_aa: CASSQTGANEKLFF
d_call: -; j_call: TRBJ2-7; clone_size: -; v_call: TRBV30; cdr3_nt: TGTGCCTGGAGTGTACCGGGTTACGAGCAGTACTTC; cdr3_aa: CAWSVPGYEQYF
d_call: -; j_call: TRBJ1-5; clone_size: -; v_call: TRBV6-1; cdr3_nt: TGCGAGGGGATTACCTTCTTGGAGCCCCAGCATTTT; cdr3_aa: CEGITFLEPQHF
d_call: -; j_call: TRBJ1-5; clone_size: few; v_call: TRBV19; cdr3_nt: TGTGCCAGTAGTATATACGTTCTGCGAAGGGCCAAGGGGGGGCGAGGCAATCAGCCCCAGCATTTT; cdr3_aa: CASSIYVLRRAKGGRGNQPQHF
d_call: TRBD1; j_call: TRBJ1-1; clone_size: -; v_call: TRBV7-3; cdr3_nt: TGTGCCAGCAGCTTAACTACACGGACAGGGGAAGCTTTCTTT; cdr3_aa: CASSLTTRTGEAFF
d_call: TRBD1; j_call: TRBJ1-5; clone_size: few; v_call: TRBV6-1; cdr3_nt: TGTGCCAGCAGGAATACAGGGGGCGATTACACCCAGCATTTT; cdr3_aa: CASRNTGGDYTQHF
d_call: -; j_call: TRBJ1-6; clone_size: few; v_call: TRBV27; cdr3_nt: TGTGCCAGCAGTTACTATAATTCACCCCTCCACTTT; cdr3_aa: CASSYYNSPLHF
d_call: -; j_call: TRBJ1-2; clone_size: -; v_call: TRBV24-1; cdr3_nt: TGTGCCACCAGCCGGCTATGGTGGAACTATGGCTACACCTTC; cdr3_aa: CATSRLWWNYGYTF
d_call: -; j_call: TRBJ1-1; clone_size: -; v_call: TRBV24-1; cdr3_nt: TGTGCCACCAGTGCGGGGGACACTGAAGCTTTCTTT; cdr3_aa: CATSAGDTEAFF
d_call: -; j_call: TRBJ1-2; clone_size: -; v_call: TRBV21-1; cdr3_nt: TGTGCCAGCAGCCCGCTGGTCGGGGGGGAAAACTATGGCTACACCTTC; cdr3_aa: CASSPLVGGENYGYTF